The 31 T cell receptor beta chains listed next were all sequenced from one sample in a study of T cell responses to AZD1222 COVID-19 vaccine. Data came from immunoSEQ multiplex PCR; TCRdb stores just in-frame clones and leaves some out. The sample holds about 140,000 clones, about 89% seen once. Sample: peripheral blood, taken on day 0 of AZD1222 vaccination. The receptors here all came from an adult in good health.

This sequence joins TRBV21-1 and TRBJ2-3; the listed D gene, TRBD1, was not tested against the DNA. TRBV21-1 is a recognized pseudogene. The length of the CDR3 is 19 residues. In DNA, the CDR3 is TGTGCCAGCAGCAAAGGTCCAACCCAGCCGGACAGGAACACAGATACGCAGTATTTT. Amino acid sequence: CASSKGPTQPDRNTDTQYF.

The rearrangement uses TRBV18 and TRBJ2-7, with D perhaps TRBD1 (5 bases). CDR3 size: 13 residues. Germline V gene sequence: CDR1 KGHSH, CDR2 LQKENI. V dropped 3 bases and J dropped 11 bases, with 17 bases sitting between them. The CDR3 coding sequence is TGTGCCAGCTCACCTAACATAGCAGGGTATGAGTACTTC. Its protein is CASSPNIAGYEYF.

The CDR3 region has the DNA TGTGCCAGCAGGGGACTAGCGGGGAGCTCCTACAATGAGCAGTTCTTC. Amino acid sequence: CASRGLAGSSYNEQFF. The V call is TRBV2, the J call TRBJ2-1; 13 bases map to TRBD2. This CDR3 has 16 amino acids. V lost 6 bases to trimming and J lost 0 bases; unmatched junction nucleotides: 2. Germline loops: CDR1 SNHLY, CDR2 FYNNEI.

In DNA, the CDR3 is TGTGCCAGCAATAGCCCTGGGACTGAAGCTTTCTTT. Translated, it gives CASNSPGTEAFF. The chain recombines TRBV12-3 or TRBV12-4 with TRBJ1-1; D remains ambiguous. The CDR3 runs 12 residues. The V end lost 7 bases, the J end lost 5 bases, and 11 bases lay between the germline ends.

The rearrangement joins TRBV7-2 to TRBJ2-7, with D perhaps matching TRBD1 (7 bases). Germline assignment: CDR1 SGHTA and CDR2 FQGNSA. Between the trimmed V and J ends, which lost 5 bases and 3 bases, there was a span of 20 bases. CDR3 size: 16 residues. Here the CDR3 DNA reads TGTGCCAGCAGCCTAGGAGGGGGCGGGAAAGGCTACGAGCAGTACTTC. This codes for CASSLGGGGKGYEQYF. Based on the CDR3 plus reference TRBV7-2 and TRBJ2-7, the full variable domain is GAGVSQSPSNKVTEKGKDVELRCDPISGHTALYWYRQSLGQGLEFLIYFQGNSAPDKSGLPSDRFSAERTGGSVSTLTIQRTQQEDSAVYLCASSLGGGGKGYEQYFGPGTRLTVT.

The chain joins TRBV6-6 to TRBJ1-4; D uncertain. The ends were cut back, 5 bases at V and 4 bases at J, with 23 bases in the middle. CDR3 length equals 18 residues. Germline V gene sequence: CDR1 MNHNY, CDR2 SVGAGI (reference sequence). The DNA for the CDR3 is TGTGCCAGCAGTCGATCCGGGAGTTTAAAAGGCCATAATGAAAAACTGTTTTTT. The encoded protein is CASSRSGSLKGHNEKLFF.

The chain uses TRBV3-1 (or the pseudogene TRBV3-2) and TRBJ1-1; tentative D call: TRBD1 (5 bases). CDR3 size: 15 residues. V was pared by 1 base and J by 1 base, with 10 bases between. Germline CDR1 reads LGHDT; CDR2 reads YNNKEL (reference sequence). The CDR3 loop reads CASSQGGAGNTEAFF. For the CDR3, the DNA is TGTGCCAGCAGCCAAGGGGGCGCCGGGAACACTGAAGCTTTCTTT.

The chain is built from TRBV19 and TRBJ2-3, with D perhaps assigned TRBD1 or TRBD2 (5 bases each). Germline lookup yields CDR1 LNHDA and CDR2 SQIVND (reference sequence). The CDR3 has 14 residues. V was shortened by 4 bases and J by 3 bases, with 11 bases between the two germline ends. The CDR3 DNA reads as TGTGCCAGTAGTAAGGGGAGAAGGACAGATACGCAGTATTTT. Amino acids: CASSKGRRTDTQYF.

The gene calls are TRBV6-1 and TRBJ1-2; tentatively, D is TRBD1 (5 bases). Germline V gives CDR1 MNHNS, CDR2 SASEGT. This CDR3 is built from 14 residues. Deletions cut 3 bases from V and 6 bases from J, with 14 bases between. The CDR3 region is CASSDWTPGDGYTF. The CDR3 bases are TGTGCCAGCAGTGATTGGACACCGGGAGATGGCTACACCTTC.

The rearrangement joins TRBV6-5 to TRBJ1-2, with no clear D. CDR1 is MNHEY and CDR2 is SVGAGI in the germline V gene. The CDR3 is 14 amino acids. The V end was cut by 4 bases, the J end by 6 bases, with 15 bases between. CDR3 in DNA: TGTGCCAGCAGTTTGCAGGCTCTTGAGGATGGCTACACCTTC. It yields the protein CASSLQALEDGYTF.

V is TRBV3-1 (or the pseudogene TRBV3-2) and J is TRBJ2-1, with 14 bases that match TRBD2. With 4 bases clipped from V and 4 bases from J, the junction kept 9 bases outside the gene matches. Per the germline V gene, CDR1 is LGHDT and CDR2 is YNNKEL (reference sequence). The CDR3 runs 18 residues. The chain's CDR3 is CASSPGTSGSRGYNEQFF. The CDR3 bases are TGTGCCAGCAGCCCGGGGACTAGCGGGAGTAGGGGTTACAATGAGCAGTTCTTC.

About this clone itself: Other DNA sequences in this specimen translate into the identical CDR3. This chain links TRBV3-1 (or the pseudogene TRBV3-2) with TRBJ2-7; perhaps D is TRBD1 or TRBD2 (5 bases each). V was cut by 3 bases and J by 6 bases, with 9 bases left in between. Germline V lookup: CDR1 LGHDT, CDR2 YNNKEL (reference sequence). The CDR3 extends over 12 amino acids. The CDR3 nucleotides read TGTGCCAGCAGCCAGGGACGTCGCGAGCAGTACTTC. Translating it yields CASSQGRREQYF.

This chain uses TRBV3-1 (or the pseudogene TRBV3-2) with TRBJ1-5; TRBD1 is a possible D gene (6 bases). The CDR3 is made up of 15 amino acids. CDR1 and CDR2 (germline): LGHDT, YNNKEL (reference sequence). Deletions cut 8 bases from V and 3 bases from J, with 17 bases between. The CDR3 DNA reads as TGTGCCAGCGGAGAGGGGGGTTCCCTCAATCAGCCCCAGCATTTT. Protein: CASGEGGSLNQPQHF.

This rearrangement joins TRBV5-1 to TRBJ2-3, with 8 bases lining up with TRBD2. The J segment lost 0 bases and the V segment lost 5 bases, leaving 8 bases of the junction unmatched. The CDR3 runs to 16 residues. Germline V CDR1 and CDR2: SGHRS, YFSETQ. The CDR3 nucleotides read TGCGCCAGCAGGTTCTTTAGCGGGGTGAGCACAGATACGCAGTATTTT. Translated: CASRFFSGVSTDTQYF. Drawing the rest from reference TRBV5-1 and TRBJ2-3, the complete variable domain is KAGVTQTPRYLIKTRGQQVTLSCSPISGHRSVSWYQQTPGQGLQFLFEYFSETQRNKGNFPGRFSGRQFSNSRSEMNVSTLELGDSALYLCASRFFSGVSTDTQYFGPGTRLTVL.

CDR3 sequence (DNA): TGTGCCAGCAGTTTAAGGGCAGGATCTAGCACAGATACGCAGTATTTT. Translation: CASSLRAGSSTDTQYF. The chain is built from TRBV28 and TRBJ2-3; D remains unclear. CDR1 is MDHEN, CDR2 SYDVKM, per germline. Deletions cut 2 bases from V and 0 bases from J, with 12 bases between. The CDR3 is 16 residues long.

The chain couples TRBV28 to TRBJ1-5; unclear D gene. The V gene's germline CDR1 is MDHEN and CDR2 SYDVKM. The CDR3 extends over 13 amino acids. V was clipped by 8 bases and J by 6 bases, with 14 bases between them. The CDR3, as DNA: TGTGCCAGCTCCTCGGTCGAAGCTCAGCCCCAGCATTTT. Translation: CASSSVEAQPQHF. Full variable domain (remainder filled in from reference TRBV28 and TRBJ1-5): DVKVTQSSRYLVKRTGEKVFLECVQDMDHENMFWYRQDPGLGLRLIYFSYDVKMKEKGDIPEGYSVSREKKERFSLILESASTNQTSMYLCASSSVEAQPQHFGDGTRLSIL.

The chain recombines TRBV27 with TRBJ1-4; perhaps TRBD1 as D (5 bases). Deletions cut 6 bases from V and 4 bases from J, with 12 bases between. Germline CDR1 and CDR2: MNHEY and SMNVEV (reference sequence). The CDR3 has 14 amino acids. The CDR3 loop reads CASRREGINEKLFF. CDR3 coding DNA: TGTGCCAGCAGAAGAGAGGGGATTAATGAAAAACTGTTTTTT. The variable domain in full, with the rest retrieved from reference TRBV27 and TRBJ1-4, is EAQVTQNPRYLITVTGKKLTVTCSQNMNHEYMSWYRQDPGLGLRQIYYSMNVEVTDKGDVPEGYKVSRKEKRNFPLILESPSPNQTSLYFCASRREGINEKLFFGSGTQLSVL.

The chain is built from TRBV7-3 and TRBJ1-1, with 7 nucleotides matching TRBD1. The CDR3 sequence is 12 residues long. Germline V gene data show CDR1 as SGHTA and CDR2 as FQGTGA. V was clipped by 4 bases and J by 9 bases; unmatched bases: 5. CDR3 bases: TGTGCCAGCAGCTCCCGACAGGGTAAAGCTTTCTTT. This codes for CASSSRQGKAFF. The full variable domain, rest sourced from reference TRBV7-3 and TRBJ1-1, is GAGVSQTPSNKVTEKGKYVELRCDPISGHTALYWYRQSLGQGPEFLIYFQGTGAADDSGLPNDRFFAVRPEGSVSTLKIQRTERGDSAVYLCASSSRQGKAFFGQGTRLTVV.

The genes are TRBV5-5 and TRBJ1-5; D gene uncertain. Trimming stripped 0 bases from V and 3 bases from J, with 7 bases between. The CDR3 covers 14 residues. Germline V gives CDR1 SGHKS, CDR2 YYEKEE (reference sequence). CDR3 coding DNA: TGTGCCAGCAGCTTGGTGGGCTACAATCAGCCCCAGCATTTT. Translation: CASSLVGYNQPQHF.

The V call is TRBV19, the J call TRBJ1-1, with D possibly matching TRBD1 (5 bases). CDR1 is LNHDA, CDR2 SQIVND, per germline (reference sequence). CDR3 length: 13 residues. V was cut by 3 bases and J by 4 bases, with 9 bases left in between. CDR3 in DNA: TGTGCCAGTAGTATCCAGGGATCCACTGAAGCTTTCTTT. Its protein is CASSIQGSTEAFF.

This clone came up a few times. Other nucleotide sequences in the sample specify the same CDR3. This sequence joins TRBV19 and TRBJ1-2; D call uncertain. Between the trimmed V and J ends, which lost 3 bases and 4 bases, there was a span of 3 bases. Germline CDR1 reads LNHDA; CDR2 reads SQIVND (reference sequence). The CDR3 is 11 amino acids. CDR3 DNA sequence: TGTGCCAGTAGTATCGGCTATGGCTACACCTTC. It encodes CASSIGYGYTF.

This chain connects TRBV4-3 to TRBJ1-5, with 10 bases that match TRBD1. Germline V lookup: CDR1 LGHNA, CDR2 YSLEER. The J segment lost 6 bases and the V segment lost 0 bases, leaving 5 bases of the junction unmatched. The CDR3 contains 16 residues. CDR3 sequence (DNA): TGCGCCAGCAGCCAAGACAGGACAGGGGGTAGTCAGCCCCAGCATTTT. The encoded protein is CASSQDRTGGSQPQHF.

The chain employs TRBV19 and TRBJ2-7, with D maybe TRBD1 (6 bases). The CDR3 contains 14 residues. Trimming stripped 10 bases from V and 3 bases from J, with 19 bases between. Germline CDR1 LNHDA, CDR2 SQIVND (reference sequence). The CDR3 protein is CATRRQVGNYEQYF. The CDR3 DNA sequence: TGTGCCACGAGAAGACAGGTTGGGAACTACGAGCAGTACTTC.

This clone turned up a few times. The chain has TRBV5-4 and TRBJ1-2; D gene uncertain. Germline V lookup: CDR1 SGHNT, CDR2 YYREEE (reference sequence). Trimming removed 1 base from V and 5 bases from J, with 12 bases in between. CDR3 length: 14 residues. The CDR3 nucleotides are TGTGCCAGCAGCTTGTCTCTCGGCAGATATGGCTACACCTTC. This gives the protein CASSLSLGRYGYTF.

The chain recombines TRBV7-9 with TRBJ2-2; 10 nucleotides align to TRBD2. This CDR3 is 15 amino acids long. The germline gives CDR1 SEHNR, CDR2 FQNEAQ (reference sequence). The CDR3 loop reads CAINGASGRPGELFF. The CDR3, as DNA: TGTGCGATAAACGGGGCTAGCGGGAGACCCGGGGAGCTGTTTTTT.

The chain joins TRBV19 to TRBJ1-6; 10 nucleotides align to TRBD1. Germline V gene sequence: CDR1 LNHDA, CDR2 SQIVND (reference sequence). Trimming at V came to 5 bases and at J to 7 bases, leaving 5 bases not matched to a gene. The CDR3 consists of 15 residues. The CDR3 coding sequence is TGTGCCAGTAGTTCATGGGGACAGGGGAATTCACCCCTCCACTTT. Protein product: CASSSWGQGNSPLHF.

The rearrangement uses TRBV6-5 and TRBJ1-1; D call uncertain. Trimming removed 0 bases at V and 0 bases at J, with 8 bases between. The CDR3 extends over 15 amino acids. In germline, CDR1 is MNHEY, CDR2 SVGAGI. The CDR3 reads CASSYSGPMNTEAFF. For the CDR3, the DNA is TGTGCCAGCAGTTACTCAGGGCCCATGAACACTGAAGCTTTCTTT.

The CDR3 region is CASSSGTINQPQHF. CDR3 nucleotides: TGTGCCAGCAGCTCCGGGACAATTAATCAGCCCCAGCATTTT. V is TRBV7-8 and J is TRBJ1-5, with TRBD1 as a possible D gene (6 bases). There are 14 residues in the CDR3. V was cut by 4 bases and J by 4 bases, with 11 bases left in between. Germline CDR1 SGHVS, CDR2 FQNEAQ.

The gene calls are TRBV19 and TRBJ1-5; 8 bases align to TRBD1. The CDR3 sequence is 17 residues long. V lost 7 bases to trimming and J lost 7 bases; unmatched junction nucleotides: 18. Germline V CDR1 and CDR2: LNHDA, SQIVND (reference sequence). CDR3 sequence reads: CASIFFTGTGIRQPQHF. The DNA for the CDR3 is TGTGCCAGTATCTTTTTTACCGGGACAGGTATCAGGCAGCCCCAGCATTTT.

The V gene is TRBV6-2 or TRBV6-3, the J gene TRBJ2-6; D is unclear. The CDR3 is 17 residues long. Per germline, CDR1 MNHEY and CDR2 SVGEGT. V shed 0 bases and J shed 0 bases, with 9 bases lying between them. CDR3 sequence: CASSYSILTSGANVLTF. The CDR3 DNA follows: TGTGCCAGCAGTTACTCGATACTGACCTCTGGGGCCAACGTCCTGACTTTC.

The genes are TRBV24-1 and TRBJ2-2, with D uncertain. Germline V CDR1 and CDR2: KGHDR, SFDVKD. V shed 4 bases and J shed 0 bases, with 11 bases lying between them. CDR3 length equals 16 residues. The CDR3 protein is CATSDPGRTNTGELFF. CDR3 nucleotides: TGTGCCACCAGTGACCCTGGACGTACGAACACCGGGGAGCTGTTTTTT.